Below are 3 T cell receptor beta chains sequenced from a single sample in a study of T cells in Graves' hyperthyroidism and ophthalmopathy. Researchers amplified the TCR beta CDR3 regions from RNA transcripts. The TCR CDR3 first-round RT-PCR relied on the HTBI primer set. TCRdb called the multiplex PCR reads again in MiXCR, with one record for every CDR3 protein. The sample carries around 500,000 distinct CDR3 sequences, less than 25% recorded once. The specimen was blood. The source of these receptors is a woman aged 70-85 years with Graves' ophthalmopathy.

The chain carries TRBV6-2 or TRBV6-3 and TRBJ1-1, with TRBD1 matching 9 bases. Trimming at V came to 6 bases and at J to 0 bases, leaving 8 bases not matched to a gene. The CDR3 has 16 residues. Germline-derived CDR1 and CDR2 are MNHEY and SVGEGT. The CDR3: CASSTGTGPMNTEAFF. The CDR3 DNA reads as TGTGCCAGCAGCACCGGGACAGGGCCTATGAACACTGAAGCTTTCTTT.

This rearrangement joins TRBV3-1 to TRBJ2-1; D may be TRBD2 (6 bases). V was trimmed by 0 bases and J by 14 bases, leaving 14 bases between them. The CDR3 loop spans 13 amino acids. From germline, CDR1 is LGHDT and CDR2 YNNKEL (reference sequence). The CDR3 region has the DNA TGTGCCAGCAGCCAAGATCATACTAGCTCTAAGTTCTTC. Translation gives CASSQDHTSSKFF.

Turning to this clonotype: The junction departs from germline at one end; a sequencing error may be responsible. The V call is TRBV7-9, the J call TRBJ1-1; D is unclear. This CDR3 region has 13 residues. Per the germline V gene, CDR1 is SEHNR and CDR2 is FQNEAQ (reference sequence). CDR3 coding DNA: TGTGCCAGCGGCTTAGGTCCGTACACTGAAGCTTTCTTT. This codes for CASGLGPYTEAFF.